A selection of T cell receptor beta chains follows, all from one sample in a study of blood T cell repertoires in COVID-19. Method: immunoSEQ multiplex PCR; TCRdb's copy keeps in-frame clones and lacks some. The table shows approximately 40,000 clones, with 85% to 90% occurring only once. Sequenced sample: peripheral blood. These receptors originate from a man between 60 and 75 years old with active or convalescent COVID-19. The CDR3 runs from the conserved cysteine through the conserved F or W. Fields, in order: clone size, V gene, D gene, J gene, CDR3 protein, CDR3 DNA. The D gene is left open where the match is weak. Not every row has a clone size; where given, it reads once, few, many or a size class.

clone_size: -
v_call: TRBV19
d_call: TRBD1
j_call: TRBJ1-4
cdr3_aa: CASNTGGRNEKLFF
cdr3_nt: TGTGCCAGTAACACAGGGGGTAGAAATGAAAAACTGTTTTTT

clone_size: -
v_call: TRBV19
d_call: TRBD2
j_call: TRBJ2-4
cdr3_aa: CASQGLAENIQYF
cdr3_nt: TGTGCCAGCCAGGGACTAGCAGAAAACATTCAGTACTTC

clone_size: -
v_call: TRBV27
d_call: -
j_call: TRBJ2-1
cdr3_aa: CASSLSRLNNEQFF
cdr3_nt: TGTGCCAGCAGTTTATCCCGACTGAACAATGAGCAGTTCTTC

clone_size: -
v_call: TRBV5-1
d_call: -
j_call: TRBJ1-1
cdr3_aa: CASSLIGTTNTEAFF
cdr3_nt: TGCGCCAGCAGCTTGATAGGGACAACGAACACTGAAGCTTTCTTT

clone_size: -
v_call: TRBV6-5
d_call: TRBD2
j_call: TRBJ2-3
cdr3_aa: CASSSSGSRADTQYF
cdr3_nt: TGTGCCAGCAGTTCTAGCGGGAGCCGCGCAGATACGCAGTATTTT

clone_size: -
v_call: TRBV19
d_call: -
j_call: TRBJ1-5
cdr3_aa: CASRKTQGRSNQPQHF
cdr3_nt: TGTGCCAGTAGGAAGACCCAGGGTCGGAGCAATCAGCCCCAGCATTTT

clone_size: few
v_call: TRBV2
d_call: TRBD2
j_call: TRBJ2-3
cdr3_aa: CASSPRASGRDTQYF
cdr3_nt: TGTGCCAGCAGCCCCCGGGCTAGCGGGAGGGATACGCAGTATTTT

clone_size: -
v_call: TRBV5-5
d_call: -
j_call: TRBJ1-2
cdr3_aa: CASSLGLGGPDYGYTF
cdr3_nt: TGTGCCAGCAGCTTGGGGTTAGGAGGACCCGACTATGGCTACACCTTC

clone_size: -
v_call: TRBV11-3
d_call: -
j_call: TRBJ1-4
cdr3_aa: CASSLVVGGGKEKLFF
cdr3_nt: TGTGCCAGCAGCTTAGTCGTCGGGGGAGGGAAAGAAAAACTGTTTTTT

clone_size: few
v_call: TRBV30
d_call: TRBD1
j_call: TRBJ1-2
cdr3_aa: CAWSTMGTGGVPIYNYGYTF
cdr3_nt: TGTGCCTGGAGTACAATGGGGACAGGGGGAGTCCCGATATATAACTATGGCTACACCTTC

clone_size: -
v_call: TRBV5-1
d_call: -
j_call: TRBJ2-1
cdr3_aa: CASSLPRDGSYNEQFF
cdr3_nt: TGCGCCAGCAGCTTGCCCAGGGATGGTTCCTACAATGAGCAGTTCTTC

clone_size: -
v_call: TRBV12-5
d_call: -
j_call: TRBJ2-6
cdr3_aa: CASDADGANVLTF
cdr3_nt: TGTGCTAGTGACGCGGATGGGGCCAACGTCCTGACTTTC

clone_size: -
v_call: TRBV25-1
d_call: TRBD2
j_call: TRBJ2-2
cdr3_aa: CASSGLRVAGNTGELFF
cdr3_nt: TGTGCCAGCAGTGGCCTCCGGGTAGCGGGAAACACCGGGGAGCTGTTTTTT

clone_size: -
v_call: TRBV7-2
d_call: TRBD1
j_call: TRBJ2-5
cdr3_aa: CASSLGTGETQYF
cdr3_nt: TGTGCCAGCAGCTTAGGGACAGGGGAGACCCAGTACTTC

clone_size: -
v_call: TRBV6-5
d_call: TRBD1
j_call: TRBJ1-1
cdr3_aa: CASSYRGDTEAFF
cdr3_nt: TGTGCCAGCAGCTACAGGGGCGACACTGAAGCTTTCTTT

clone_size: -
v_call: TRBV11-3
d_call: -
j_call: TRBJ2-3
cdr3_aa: CASSPGGPDTQYF
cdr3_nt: TGTGCCAGCAGCCCTGGAGGCCCAGATACGCAGTATTTT

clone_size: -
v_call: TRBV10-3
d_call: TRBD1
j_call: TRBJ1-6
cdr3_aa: CAIRDRSWNSPLHF
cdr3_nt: TGTGCCATCAGGGACAGGTCGTGGAATTCACCCCTCCACTTT

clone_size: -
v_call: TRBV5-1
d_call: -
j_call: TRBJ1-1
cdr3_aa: CASSLEEGQNTEAFF
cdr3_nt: TGCGCCAGCAGCTTGGAGGAGGGGCAGAACACTGAAGCTTTCTTT

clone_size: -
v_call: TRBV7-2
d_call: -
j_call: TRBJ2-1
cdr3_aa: CASSFTHQSYKQFF
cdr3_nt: TGTGCCAGCAGCTTCACACACCAATCTTATAAGCAGTTCTTC

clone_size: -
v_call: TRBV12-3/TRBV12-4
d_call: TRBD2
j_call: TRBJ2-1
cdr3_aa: CATGTRNNEQFF
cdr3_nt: TGTGCCACCGGGACTAGAAACAATGAGCAGTTCTTC

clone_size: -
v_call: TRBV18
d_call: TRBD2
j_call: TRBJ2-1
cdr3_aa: CASSPSLAGYNEQFF
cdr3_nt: TGTGCCAGCTCACCATCATTAGCGGGCTACAATGAGCAGTTCTTC

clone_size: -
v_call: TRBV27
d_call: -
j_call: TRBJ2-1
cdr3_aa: CASSINRDWEQFF
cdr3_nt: TGTGCCAGCAGTATAAACAGGGATTGGGAGCAGTTCTTC

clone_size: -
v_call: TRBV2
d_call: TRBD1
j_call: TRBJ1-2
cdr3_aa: CASLGTGGLAGYTF
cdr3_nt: TGTGCCAGCCTCGGGACAGGGGGCTTAGCGGGCTACACCTTC

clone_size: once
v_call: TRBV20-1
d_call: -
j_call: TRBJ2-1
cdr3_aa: CSAGGLRGRPYNEQFF
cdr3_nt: TGCAGTGCTGGTGGGCTCCGGGGGAGGCCCTACAATGAGCAGTTCTTC

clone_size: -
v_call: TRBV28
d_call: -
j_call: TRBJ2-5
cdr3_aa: CASSRRQLEETQYF
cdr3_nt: TGTGCCAGCAGCCGGCGGCAGCTCGAAGAGACCCAGTACTTC

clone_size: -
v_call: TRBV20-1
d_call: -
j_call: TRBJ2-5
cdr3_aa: CSVFRQETQYF
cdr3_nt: TGCAGTGTGTTCAGACAGGAGACCCAGTACTTC

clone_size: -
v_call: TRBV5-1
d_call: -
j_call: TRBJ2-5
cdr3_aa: CASSGGAGQETQYF
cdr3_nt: TGCGCCAGCAGCGGGGGGGCAGGGCAAGAGACCCAGTACTTC

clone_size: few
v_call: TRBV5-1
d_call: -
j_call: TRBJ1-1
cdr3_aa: CASSLDRVGEAFF
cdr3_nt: TGCGCCAGCAGCTTGGACAGGGTTGGTGAAGCTTTCTTT

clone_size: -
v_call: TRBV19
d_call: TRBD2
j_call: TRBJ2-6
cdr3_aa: CASSMGTTIGGANVLTF
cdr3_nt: TGTGCCAGTAGTATGGGGACTACCATTGGTGGGGCCAACGTCCTGACTTTC

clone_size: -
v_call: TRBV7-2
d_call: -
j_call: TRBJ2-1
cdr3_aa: CASSLGGAGSGRNEQFF
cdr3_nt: TGTGCCAGCAGCTTAGGAGGGGCGGGGTCCGGCCGAAATGAGCAGTTCTTC

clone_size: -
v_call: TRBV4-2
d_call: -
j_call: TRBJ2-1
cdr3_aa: CASSQDRRTPQFF
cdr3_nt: TGTGCCAGCAGCCAAGATCGGCGGACTCCACAGTTCTTC

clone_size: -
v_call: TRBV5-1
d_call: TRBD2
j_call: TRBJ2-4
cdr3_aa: CASRGLGAKNIQYF
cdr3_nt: TGCGCCAGCCGGGGACTAGGAGCCAAAAACATTCAGTACTTC

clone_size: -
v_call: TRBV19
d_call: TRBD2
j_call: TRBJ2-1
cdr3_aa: CASSTGAGAYNEQFF
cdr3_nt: TGTGCCAGTAGTACCGGAGCGGGGGCCTACAATGAGCAGTTCTTC

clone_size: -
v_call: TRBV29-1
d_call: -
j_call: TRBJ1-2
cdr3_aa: CSARGSDGYTF
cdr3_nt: TGCAGCGCTAGAGGGTCCGATGGCTACACCTTC

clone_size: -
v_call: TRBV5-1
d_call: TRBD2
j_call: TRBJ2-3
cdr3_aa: CASSLSGSWDTQYF
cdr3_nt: TGCGCCAGCAGCTTAAGCGGGAGTTGGGATACGCAGTATTTT

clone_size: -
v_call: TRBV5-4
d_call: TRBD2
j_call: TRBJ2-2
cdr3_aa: CASSSSSGSGTGELFF
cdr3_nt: TGTGCCAGCAGCTCCTCTAGCGGGAGTGGCACCGGGGAGCTGTTTTTT

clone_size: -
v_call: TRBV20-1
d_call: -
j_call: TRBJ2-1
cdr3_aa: CSASFAGGFNEQFF
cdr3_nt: TGCAGTGCTAGTTTTGCGGGCGGGTTCAATGAGCAGTTCTTC

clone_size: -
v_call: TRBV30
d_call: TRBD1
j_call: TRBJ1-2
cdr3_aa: CASTGGRRGYTF
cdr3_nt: TGTGCCTCGACAGGGGGCCGGCGTGGCTACACCTTC

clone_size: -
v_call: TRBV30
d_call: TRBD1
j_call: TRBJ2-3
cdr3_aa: CAWNRGVDTQYF
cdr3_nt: TGTGCCTGGAACAGGGGGGTAGATACGCAGTATTTT

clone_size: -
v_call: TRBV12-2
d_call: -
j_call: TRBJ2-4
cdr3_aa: CASRLAVGQVLAKNIQYF
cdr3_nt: TGTGCAAGTCGCTTAGCAGTTGGACAGGTCCTAGCCAAAAACATTCAGTACTTC

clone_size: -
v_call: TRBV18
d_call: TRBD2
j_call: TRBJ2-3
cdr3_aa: CASSPRVGREWGTQYF
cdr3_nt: TGTGCCAGCTCACCACGGGTGGGGCGGGAGTGGGGTACGCAGTATTTT

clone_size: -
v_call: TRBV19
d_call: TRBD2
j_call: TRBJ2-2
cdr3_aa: CASSQAGVGGELFF
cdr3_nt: TGTGCCAGTAGTCAAGCGGGAGTAGGCGGGGAGCTGTTTTTT

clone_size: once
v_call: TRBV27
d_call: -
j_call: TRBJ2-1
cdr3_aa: CASSLVGAYNEQFF
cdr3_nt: TGTGCCAGCAGTTTAGTAGGAGCCTACAATGAGCAGTTCTTC

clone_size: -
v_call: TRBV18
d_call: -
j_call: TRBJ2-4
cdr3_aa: CASSPPNRAKNIQYF
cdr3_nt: TGTGCCAGCTCACCACCGAACAGGGCCAAAAACATTCAGTACTTC

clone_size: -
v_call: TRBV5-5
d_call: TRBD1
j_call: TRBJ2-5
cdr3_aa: CASSLGQGGPQYF
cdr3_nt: TGTGCCAGCAGCTTAGGACAGGGTGGTCCCCAGTACTTC